These 10 T cell receptor beta chains share one sample of origin, sequenced in a study of blood T cell repertoires in COVID-19. Here immunoSEQ multiplex PCR was the method, and the copy in TCRdb shows in-frame clones only, minus some. The table includes a few hundred thousand clones, approximately 91% detected once. The sequenced sample consisted of PBMCs or T cells enriched from blood (not recorded which). The source is a woman aged 35 to 49 who had been exposed to COVID-19.

This chain uses TRBV18 with TRBJ1-1; the D is unclear. With 3 bases removed from V and 4 bases from J, the gap between germline ends came to 15 bases. In germline, CDR1 is KGHSH, CDR2 LQKENI. This CDR3 contains 15 residues. This chain's CDR3 is CASSPEAAPATEAFF. CDR3 coding DNA: TGTGCCAGCTCACCCGAGGCGGCCCCGGCCACTGAAGCTTTCTTT.

The J gene is TRBJ2-5, the V gene TRBV20-1, with TRBD2 as a possible D gene (6 bases). There are 11 residues in the CDR3. In germline, CDR1 is DFQATT, CDR2 SNEGSKA (reference sequence). Trimming stripped 6 bases from V and 9 bases from J, with 14 bases between. This CDR3 reads CSASVGEAQYF. DNA of the CDR3: TGCAGTGCCAGCGTCGGGGAGGCCCAGTACTTC.

The sample holds one count of this clone. The CDR3 here is CASSLAASGRVYNEQFF. CDR3 DNA: TGTGCCAGCAGCTTAGCGGCTAGCGGGAGAGTCTACAATGAGCAGTTCTTC. The chain links TRBV7-9 to TRBJ2-1; 10 bases match TRBD2. CDR1 and CDR2 from the germline V gene are SEHNR and FQNEAQ (reference sequence). The length of the CDR3 is 17 residues. The V gene end was trimmed by 0 bases and the J gene end by 3 bases; junction bases not matched to a gene: 5.

The V gene is TRBV4-1, the J gene TRBJ2-7; 12 bases are a match to TRBD2. V shed 0 bases and J 2 bases; nucleotides not matched to a gene: 14. The length of the CDR3 is 20 residues. Per the germline V gene, CDR1 is MGHRA and CDR2 is YSYEKL. As DNA, the CDR3 is TGCGCCAGCAGCCAAGATTACCGCGCTAGCGGGGGGGCTGCTCCCTACGAGCAGTACTTC. Translating it yields CASSQDYRASGGAAPYEQYF.

As concerns this clone: Other DNA sequences from this sample encode an identical CDR3 as well. This sequence joins TRBV5-1 and TRBJ2-2; D ambiguous. This CDR3 has 12 residues. V lost 4 bases and J 1 base, leaving 2 bases between the germline ends. Germline assignment: CDR1 SGHRS and CDR2 YFSETQ. The CDR3, as DNA: TGCGCCAGCAGCCTGAACACCGGGGAGCTGTTTTTT. Encoded protein: CASSLNTGELFF.

The chain recombines TRBV11-3 with TRBJ2-3; TRBD2 aligns across 13 bases. Trimming removed 4 bases from V and 5 bases from J; junction bases left unmatched: 3. Germline V gene sequence: CDR1 SGHNT, CDR2 YENEEA. This CDR3 has 15 amino acids. This chain's CDR3 is CASSSRTSGRDTQYF. In DNA, the CDR3 is TGTGCCAGCAGCTCACGGACTAGCGGGAGAGATACGCAGTATTTT.

The V call is TRBV19, the J call TRBJ2-2; TRBD1 matches 8 bases. V trimming: 8 bases; J trimming: 6 bases; junction bases outside the gene matches: 8. Per germline, CDR1 LNHDA and CDR2 SQIVND (reference sequence). CDR3 length: 14 residues. This CDR3 is CASHRDRWAGELFF. For the CDR3, the DNA is TGTGCCAGTCACCGGGACAGGTGGGCCGGGGAGCTGTTTTTT.

The genes are TRBV19 and TRBJ2-3; TRBD2 aligns across 8 bases. Trimming removed 3 bases from V and 2 bases from J; junction bases left unmatched: 13. The CDR3 has 18 residues. Germline CDR1 LNHDA, CDR2 SQIVND (reference sequence). The CDR3, as DNA: TGTGCCAGTAGTATTAGGAGCTGGGGTAGCGGGAACACAGATACGCAGTATTTT. Amino acids: CASSIRSWGSGNTDTQYF.

The chain carries TRBV18 and TRBJ1-1; 8 bases agree with TRBD1. This CDR3 has 17 amino acids. J gave up 2 bases and V 5 bases, and 13 bases lay outside the gene matches. CDR1 is KGHSH and CDR2 is LQKENI in the germline V gene. The CDR3 coding sequence is TGTGCCAGCTCATTCCAGGGGGCGCTTGTTTATAACACTGAAGCTTTCTTT. It specifies CASSFQGALVYNTEAFF.

The rearrangement joins TRBV18 to TRBJ2-3, with 8 bases that match TRBD2. Per the germline V gene, CDR1 is KGHSH and CDR2 is LQKENI. V was pared by 3 bases and J by 2 bases, with 4 bases of the junction left unmatched. This CDR3 contains 15 residues. CDR3 amino acids: CASSPISGVTDTQYF. The CDR3 DNA sequence: TGTGCCAGCTCACCGATTAGCGGGGTCACAGATACGCAGTATTTT. Based on the CDR3 plus reference TRBV18 and TRBJ2-3, the full variable domain is NAGVMQNPRHLVRRRGQEARLRCSPMKGHSHVYWYRQLPEEGLKFMVYLQKENIIDESGMPKERFSAEFPKEGPSILRIQQVVRGDSAAYFCASSPISGVTDTQYFGPGTRLTVL.